A single sample is the source of the 4 T cell receptor beta chains below, sequenced in a study of blood T cell repertoires in COVID-19. TCRdb's copy holds only in-frame clones and misses some; the assay was immunoSEQ multiplex PCR. This sample has about 82,000 clones, with approximately 79% found just once. Material for sequencing was peripheral blood. These receptors were obtained from a human donor with acute or convalescent COVID-19. The donor label of this sample is uncertain.

The J gene is TRBJ2-7, the V gene TRBV30; 8 bases are shared with TRBD1. CDR3 length equals 14 residues. V lost 1 base to trimming and J lost 6 bases; unmatched junction nucleotides: 8. Germline CDR1 is GTSNPN and CDR2 is SVGIG (reference sequence). The DNA of the CDR3 is TGTGCCTGGAGTGCGGGACAGGTATTATCCGAGCAGTACTTC. Amino acids: CAWSAGQVLSEQYF.

This chain connects TRBV21-1 to TRBJ2-3; the table's D gene call, TRBD2, was not cross checked with the DNA. TRBV21-1 is listed as a pseudogene. The CDR3 consists of 16 residues. DNA for the CDR3: TGTGCCAGCAGCCATGCAGGGGAGGGAAGCACAGATACGCAGTATTTT. This sequence encodes CASSHAGEGSTDTQYF.

The rearrangement joins TRBV30 to TRBJ1-5; 7 nucleotides match TRBD1. With V trimmed by 3 bases and J by 4 bases, 9 bases remained unmatched. The CDR3 runs 15 residues. Germline V gene lookup returns CDR1 GTSNPN and CDR2 SVGIG (reference sequence). The CDR3 coding sequence is TGTGCCTGGAGACCATGGGGCAGGGGGAATCAGCCCCAGCATTTT. As protein: CAWRPWGRGNQPQHF. Drawing the rest from reference TRBV30 and TRBJ1-5, the complete variable domain is SQTIHQWPATLVQPVGSPLSLECTVEGTSNPNLYWYRQAAGRGLQLLFYSVGIGQISSEVPQNLSASRPQDRQFILSSKKLLLSDSGFYLCAWRPWGRGNQPQHFGDGTRLSIL.

This chain connects TRBV5-1 to TRBJ2-1; 10 bases line up with TRBD2. The CDR3 spans 15 residues. CDR1 is SGHRS and CDR2 is YFSETQ in the germline V gene. Trimming cost V 1 base and J 8 bases; bases outside gene matches: 6. CDR3 coding DNA: TGCGCCAGCAGCTTGTCGGGACTAGCGAGGGATGAGCAGTTCTTC. Translating gives CASSLSGLARDEQFF.